The following is a TCR beta chain sequence with its context. Naive CD8 cells lacked CD45RO, underwent positive selection for CCR7 and left out terminally differentiated effector memory CD45RA+ cells. Profiled with immunoSEQ multiplex PCR; TCRdb holds only in-frame clones, not every one. The table shows roughly 770,000 clones, with around 96% occurring only once. This record belongs to a study of shared clonotypes between healthy human individuals. Trimming removed 3 bases at V and 6 bases at J, with 7 bases between. The CDR3 runs to 11 residues. CDR1 is SGHNT, CDR2 YYREEE, per germline (reference sequence).

This rearrangement joins TRBV5-4 to TRBJ2-7; tentatively, D is TRBD2 (5 bases). The TCR sequence derives from a man younger than 40 in good health. Source material: naive CD8+ T cells sorted from blood. The CDR3 loop reads CASSSGSEQYF. CDR3 bases: TGTGCCAGCAGCTCGGGGAGCGAGCAGTACTTC. Using reference TRBV5-4 and TRBJ2-7 for the parts outside the CDR3, the full variable domain is ETGVTQSPTHLIKTRGQQVTLRCSSQSGHNTVSWYQQALGQGPQFIFQYYREEENGRGNFPPRFSGLQFPNYSSELNVNALELDDSALYLCASSSGSEQYFGPGTRLTVT.